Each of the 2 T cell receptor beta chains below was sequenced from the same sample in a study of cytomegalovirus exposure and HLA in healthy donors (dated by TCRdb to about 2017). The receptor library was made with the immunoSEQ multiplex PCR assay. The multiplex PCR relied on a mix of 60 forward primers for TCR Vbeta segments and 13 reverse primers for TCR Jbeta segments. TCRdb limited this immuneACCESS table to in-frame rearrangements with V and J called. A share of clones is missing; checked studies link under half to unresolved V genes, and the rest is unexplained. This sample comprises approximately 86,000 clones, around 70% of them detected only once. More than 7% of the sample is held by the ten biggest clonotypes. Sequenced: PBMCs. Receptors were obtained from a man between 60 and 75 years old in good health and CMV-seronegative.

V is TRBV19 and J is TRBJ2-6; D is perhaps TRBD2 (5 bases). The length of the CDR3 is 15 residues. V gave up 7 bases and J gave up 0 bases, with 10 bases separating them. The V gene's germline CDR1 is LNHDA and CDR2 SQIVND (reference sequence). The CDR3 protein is CASKSGFSGANVLTF. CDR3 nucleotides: TGTGCCAGTAAGAGCGGTTTCTCTGGGGCCAACGTCCTGACTTTC.

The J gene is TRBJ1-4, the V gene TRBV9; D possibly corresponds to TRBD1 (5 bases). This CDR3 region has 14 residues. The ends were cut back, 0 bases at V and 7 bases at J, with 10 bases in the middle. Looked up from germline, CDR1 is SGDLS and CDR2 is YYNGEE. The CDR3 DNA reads TGTGCCAGCAGCGTAGCTTTTGACAGTGAAAAACTGTTTTTT. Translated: CASSVAFDSEKLFF.